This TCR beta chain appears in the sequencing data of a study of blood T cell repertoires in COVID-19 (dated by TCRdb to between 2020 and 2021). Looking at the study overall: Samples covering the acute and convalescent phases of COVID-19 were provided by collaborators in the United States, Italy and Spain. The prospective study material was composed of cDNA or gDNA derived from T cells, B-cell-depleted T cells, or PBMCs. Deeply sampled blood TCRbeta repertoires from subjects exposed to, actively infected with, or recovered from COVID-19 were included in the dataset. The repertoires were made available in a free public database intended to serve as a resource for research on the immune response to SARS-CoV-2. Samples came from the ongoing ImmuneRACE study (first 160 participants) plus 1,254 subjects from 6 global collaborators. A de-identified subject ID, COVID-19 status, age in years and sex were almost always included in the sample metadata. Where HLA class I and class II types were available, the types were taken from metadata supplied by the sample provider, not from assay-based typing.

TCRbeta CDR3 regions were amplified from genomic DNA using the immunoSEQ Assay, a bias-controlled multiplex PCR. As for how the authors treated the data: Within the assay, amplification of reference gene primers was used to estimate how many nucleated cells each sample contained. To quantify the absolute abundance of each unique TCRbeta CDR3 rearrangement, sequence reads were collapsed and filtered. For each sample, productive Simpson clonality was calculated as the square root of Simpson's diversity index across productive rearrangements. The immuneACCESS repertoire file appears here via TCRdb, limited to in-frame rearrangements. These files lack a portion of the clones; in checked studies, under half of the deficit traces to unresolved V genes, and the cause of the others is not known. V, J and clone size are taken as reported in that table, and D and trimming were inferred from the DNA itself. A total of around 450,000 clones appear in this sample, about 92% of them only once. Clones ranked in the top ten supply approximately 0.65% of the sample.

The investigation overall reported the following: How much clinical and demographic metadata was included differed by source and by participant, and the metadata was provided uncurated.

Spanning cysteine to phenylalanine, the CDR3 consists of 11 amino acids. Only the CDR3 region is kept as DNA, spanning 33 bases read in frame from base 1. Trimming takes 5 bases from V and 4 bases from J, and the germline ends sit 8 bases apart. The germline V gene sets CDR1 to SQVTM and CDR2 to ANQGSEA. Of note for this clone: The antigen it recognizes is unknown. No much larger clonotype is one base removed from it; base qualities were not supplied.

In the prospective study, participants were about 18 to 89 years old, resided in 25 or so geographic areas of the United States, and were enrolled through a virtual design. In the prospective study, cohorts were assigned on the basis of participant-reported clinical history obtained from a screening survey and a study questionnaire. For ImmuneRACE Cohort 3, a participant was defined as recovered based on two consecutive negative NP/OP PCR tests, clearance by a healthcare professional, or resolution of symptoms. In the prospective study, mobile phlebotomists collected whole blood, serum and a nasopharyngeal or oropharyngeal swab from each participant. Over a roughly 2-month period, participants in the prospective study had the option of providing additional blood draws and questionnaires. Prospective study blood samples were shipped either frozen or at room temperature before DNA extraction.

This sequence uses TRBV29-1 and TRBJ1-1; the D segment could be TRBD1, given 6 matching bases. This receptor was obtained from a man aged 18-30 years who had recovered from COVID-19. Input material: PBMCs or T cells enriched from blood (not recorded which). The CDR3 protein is CSVTGLTEAFF. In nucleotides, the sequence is TGCAGCGTTACAGGGCTCACTGAAGCTTTCTTT.